This T cell receptor (beta chain) was obtained from a study of CD8+CD57+ T cells in acquired aplastic anemia. Findings of the study overall: Between patients and controls, around 31 CD8+ CDR3 sequences were found in common.

Patients sequenced had flow cytometry evidence of CD8+CD57+ cell expansion. For this clonotype: Its target is unknown. Given a much more abundant clone one base away, this may be a read error.

CDR1 is SGDLS, CDR2 YYNGEE, per germline. The CDR3 is made up of 18 amino acids. The TCR beta profiling, which covered VDJ combination and CDR3 sequence, was carried out using genomic DNA as the template. TCRdb re-called the reads with MiXCR, one entry per CDR3 protein. The sample contains around 150,000 distinct CDR3 sequences, more than 45% of which appear only once. The sequenced material came from sorted CD4+, CD8+, or CD8+CD57+ T cells (not recorded which) from PBMCs. The TCR originated in a human donor with aplastic anemia. The rearrangement links TRBV9 to TRBJ2-1; 7 nucleotides line up with TRBD2. DNA of the CDR3: TGTGCCAGCAGCGTAGCTCCCCTGGCTAGCGGCCCCTACGATGAGCAGTTCTTC. Protein sequence: CASSVAPLASGPYDEQFF. The whole variable domain, remainder taken from reference TRBV9 and TRBJ2-1, is DSGVTQTPKHLITATGQRVTLRCSPRSGDLSVYWYQQSLDQGLQFLIQYYNGEERAKGNILERFSAQQFPDLHSELNLSSLELGDSALYFCASSVAPLASGPYDEQFFGPGTRLTVL.